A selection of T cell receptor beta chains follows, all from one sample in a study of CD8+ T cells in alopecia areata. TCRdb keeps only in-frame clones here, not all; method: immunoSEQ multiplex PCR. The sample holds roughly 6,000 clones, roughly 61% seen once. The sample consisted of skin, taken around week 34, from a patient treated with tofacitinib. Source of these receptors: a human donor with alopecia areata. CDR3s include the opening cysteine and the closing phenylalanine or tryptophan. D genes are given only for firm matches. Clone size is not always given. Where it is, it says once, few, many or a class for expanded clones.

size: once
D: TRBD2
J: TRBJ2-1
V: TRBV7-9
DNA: TGTGCCAGCAGCTACGCCGGGGGGTACAATGAGCAGTTCTTC
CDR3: CASSYAGGYNEQFF

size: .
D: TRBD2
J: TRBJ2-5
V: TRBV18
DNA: TGTGCCAGCTCACCACCGACTAGCGGGGAGACCCAGTACTTC
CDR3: CASSPPTSGETQYF

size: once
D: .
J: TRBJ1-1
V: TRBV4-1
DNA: TGCGCCAGCAGCCCCTCCCGGGGGGGAACTGAAGCTTTCTTT
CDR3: CASSPSRGGTEAFF

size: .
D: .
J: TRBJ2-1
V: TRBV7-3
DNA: TGTGCCAGCAGCTTGGGGGTTGGTGGGAGCTCCTACAATGAGCAGTTCTTC
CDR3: CASSLGVGGSSYNEQFF

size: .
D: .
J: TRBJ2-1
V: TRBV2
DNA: TGTGCCAGCAGTGAAGGGGGGTATACCTACAATGAGCAGTTCTTC
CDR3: CASSEGGYTYNEQFF

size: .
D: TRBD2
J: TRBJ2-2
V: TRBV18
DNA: TGTGCCAGCTCACCTAACGCGGGGGGAAGGACCGGGGAGCTGTTTTTT
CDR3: CASSPNAGGRTGELFF

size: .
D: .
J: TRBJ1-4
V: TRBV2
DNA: TGTGCCAGCAGAGCCGGGACACCCTTCAGGATTGAAAAACTGTTTTTT
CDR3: CASRAGTPFRIEKLFF

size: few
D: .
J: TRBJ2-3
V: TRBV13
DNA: TGTGCCAGCACCTACCGGGGACGCTTCACAGATACGCAGTATTTT
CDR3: CASTYRGRFTDTQYF

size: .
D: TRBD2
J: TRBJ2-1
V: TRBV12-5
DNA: TGTGCTAGTGGTGGACTAGCGGGAGGGCTCAATGAGCAGTTCTTC
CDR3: CASGGLAGGLNEQFF

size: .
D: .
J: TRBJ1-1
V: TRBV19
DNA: TGTGCCAGTAGCCGGGGAAGACACCCTGAAGCTTTCTTT
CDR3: CASSRGRHPEAFF

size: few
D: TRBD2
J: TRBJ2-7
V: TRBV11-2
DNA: TGTGCCAGCAGCCCCGGACTAGCGGGGGCGGTAAGCTCCTACGAGCAGTACTTC
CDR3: CASSPGLAGAVSSYEQYF

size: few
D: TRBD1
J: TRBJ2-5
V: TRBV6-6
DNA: TGTGCCAGCAGTACGTACAGGGGTACGATCGCGGAGACCCAGTACTTC
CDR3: CASSTYRGTIAETQYF

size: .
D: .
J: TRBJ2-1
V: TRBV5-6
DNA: TGTGCCAGCAGCTTGGAGGAGGGTTCGGGCAATGAGCAGTTCTTC
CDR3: CASSLEEGSGNEQFF

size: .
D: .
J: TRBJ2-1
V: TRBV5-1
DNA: TGCGCCAGCAGCTTAACACCGGGACTCCTAAATGAGCAGTTCTTC
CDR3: CASSLTPGLLNEQFF

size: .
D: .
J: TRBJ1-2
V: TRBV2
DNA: TGTGCCAGCAGCCCGGACAGAGCACAAAGGGGCTATGGCTACACCTTC
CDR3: CASSPDRAQRGYGYTF